This passage covers 30 T cell receptor beta chains from one sample sequenced in a study of blood T cells in healthy people across ages. A second roughly 6 to 12 cycle PCR used barcoded and J-beta primers. One entry per CDR3 protein, called by TCRdb with MiXCR from the 5' RACE reads. The table records around 1,700,000 distinct CDR3 sequences, roughly 27% of them present only once. Sequences were obtained from blood. The source of these receptors is a woman aged 25 to 39 in good health.

In the case of this clonotype: This could be a read error, since a much larger clone is one nucleotide away. This chain uses TRBV28 with TRBJ2-1, with D perhaps assigned TRBD1 or TRBD2 (5 bases each). The germline CDR1 and CDR2 sequences are MDHEN and SYDVKM. The CDR3 has 15 residues. The CDR3 is CASSAPRGAYSEQFF. The DNA of the CDR3 is TGTGCCAGCAGTGCCCCCCGAGGGGCCTACAGTGAGCAGTTCTTC.

The genes are TRBV20-1 and TRBJ2-5; 8 positions agree with TRBD2. Germline V gene data show CDR1 as DFQATT and CDR2 as SNEGSKA (reference sequence). The V and J ends lost 5 bases and 1 base, in that order; junction bases with no gene match: 6. This CDR3 contains 14 residues. The CDR3 reads CSAGLSGTQETQYF. CDR3 nucleotide sequence: TGCAGTGCTGGGCTTAGCGGGACCCAAGAGACCCAGTACTTC.

The rearrangement uses TRBV6-2 or TRBV6-3 and TRBJ1-5; 8 bases map to TRBD1. The length of the CDR3 is 18 residues. The ends lost 7 bases at V and 3 bases at J; junction bases unmatched: 17. The germline gives CDR1 MNHEY, CDR2 SVGEGT. CDR3 in amino acids: CASTGSGTGRGPNQPQHF. CDR3 nucleotide sequence: TGTGCCAGCACCGGCTCCGGGACAGGAAGGGGTCCCAATCAGCCCCAGCATTTT.

The J gene is TRBJ2-5, the V gene TRBV7-2, with D possibly being TRBD2 (6 bases). The J call is in doubt because the DNA end fits TRBJ2-7 better. CDR3 length: 15 residues. The germline V gene has CDR1 SGHTA and CDR2 FQGNSA. CDR3 sequence (DNA): TGTGCCAGCAGCTGGGGTGGTCGGGAGAGGGACGAGCAGTACTTC. Its protein product is CASSWGGRERDEQYF.

J is TRBJ1-2 and V is TRBV4-1, with 9 bases identical to TRBD1. Trimming removed 4 bases from V and 3 bases from J; junction bases left unmatched: 6. Germline CDR1 reads MGHRA; CDR2 reads YSYEKL. The CDR3 has 15 amino acids. The CDR3 DNA is TGCGCCAGCAGCCCCACGGGGGACAGGGACTATGGCTACACCTTC. Its translation is CASSPTGDRDYGYTF.

This chain links TRBV20-1 with TRBJ1-5, with TRBD1 matching over 9 bases. V dropped 0 bases and J dropped 4; count of bases not matched to a gene: 13. The CDR3 totals 18 residues. Looked up from germline, CDR1 is DFQATT and CDR2 is SNEGSKA (reference sequence). The CDR3 DNA follows: TGCAGTGCTAGAGACCCAAAGCGAGGGACAGGGAGGAATCAGCCCCAGCATTTT. Its translation is CSARDPKRGTGRNQPQHF.

In this sample, this clonotype turned up many times. The CDR3 is CASSQGSVYDGYTF. The CDR3 DNA follows: TGCGCCAGCAGCCAGGGGTCAGTATACGATGGCTACACCTTC. The chain links TRBV5-1 to TRBJ1-2; D is possibly TRBD1 (6 bases). The CDR3 is made up of 14 amino acids. The V end lost 4 bases, the J end lost 6 bases, and 16 bases lay between the germline ends. CDR1 is SGHRS and CDR2 is YFSETQ in the germline V gene.

This clonotype was seen a handful of times. The chain employs TRBV5-1 and TRBJ2-7, with 12 bases lining up with TRBD1. The CDR3 consists of 15 residues. Trimming cost V 4 bases and J 0 bases; bases outside gene matches: 2. From germline, CDR1 is SGHRS and CDR2 YFSETQ. The CDR3 DNA follows: TGCGCCAGCAGCACGGGACAGGGGGCCTCCTACGAGCAGTACTTC. It specifies CASSTGQGASYEQYF. The full variable domain, in which reference TRBV5-1 and TRBJ2-7 provide the parts outside the CDR3, is KAGVTQTPRYLIKTRGQQVTLSCSPISGHRSVSWYQQTPGQGLQFLFEYFSETQRNKGNFPGRFSGRQFSNSRSEMNVSTLELGDSALYLCASSTGQGASYEQYFGPGTRLTVT.

This clonotype was counted only a few times. The chain joins TRBV24-1 to TRBJ2-1, with D tentatively TRBD1 (5 bases). Deletions cut 4 bases from V and 7 bases from J, with 13 bases between. In germline, CDR1 is KGHDR, CDR2 SFDVKD. This CDR3 has 14 amino acids. The DNA for the CDR3 is TGTGCCACCAGTGACCCACTCGACAGAAATGAGCAGTTCTTC. It translates to CATSDPLDRNEQFF.

V and J are TRBV20-1 and TRBJ2-6, with 9 bases matching TRBD2. Germline V gives CDR1 DFQATT, CDR2 SNEGSKA (reference sequence). This CDR3 has 17 amino acids. V lost 1 base and J lost 0; bases outside the gene matches: 4. Here the CDR3 DNA reads TGCAGTGCTAGAGTTAGCGGGAGATCCTCTGGGGCCAACGTCCTGACTTTC. It specifies CSARVSGRSSGANVLTF.

Worth noting for this clonotype: A read error may account for a junction end that differs from germline. V is TRBV7-2 and J is TRBJ2-1; TRBD2 matches at 11 bases. The CDR3 covers 20 residues. CDR1 is SGHTA, CDR2 FQGNSA, per germline. The chain's CDR3 is CASSLRPLAGGLSSYNEQFF. The CDR3 DNA follows: TGTGCTAGCAGCTTAAGACCCCTAGCGGGGGGTCTGAGCTCCTACAATGAGCAGTTCTTC.

As to this clonotype: A much larger clone sits a single nucleotide away, making a read error possible. The chain has TRBV12-3 or TRBV12-4 and TRBJ2-7; possible D gene TRBD2, 5 bases. This CDR3 region has 15 residues. V was clipped by 5 bases and J by 7 bases, with 21 bases between them. CDR3 amino acids: CASSRGSVTYNEQYF. CDR3 sequence (DNA): TGTGCCAGCAGTCGCGGTAGCGTAACCTACAATGAGCAGTACTTC.

The CDR3 reads CSASDYFSYNEQFF. The DNA for the CDR3 is TGCAGTGCCTCAGACTATTTCTCCTACAATGAGCAGTTCTTC. The chain combines TRBV20-1 with TRBJ2-1; maybe TRBD2 (5 bases). The CDR3 has 14 residues. From germline, CDR1 is DFQATT and CDR2 SNEGSKA (reference sequence). V gave up 6 bases and J gave up 0 bases, with 12 bases separating them.

In its sample, this clonotype was seen a few times. J is TRBJ2-4 and V is TRBV25-1; D ambiguous. The CDR3 consists of 18 residues. The V gene's germline CDR1 is MGHDK and CDR2 SYGVNS. The germline V and J ends were trimmed by 3 bases and 1 base, with 19 bases remaining between them. CDR3 loop: CASSDPTGGIPAKNIQYF. In DNA, the CDR3 is TGTGCCAGCAGTGACCCGACGGGCGGAATCCCGGCCAAAAACATTCAGTACTTC.

V gene TRBV2 combines with J gene TRBJ1-1; no clear D. The CDR3 consists of 15 residues. Germline V gives CDR1 SNHLY, CDR2 FYNNEI. V dropped 5 bases and J dropped 1 base, with 14 bases sitting between them. In DNA form, the CDR3 reads TGTGCCAGCAGTCGTCAGAGTCTCGAGAACACTGAAGCTTTCTTT. Amino acid sequence: CASSRQSLENTEAFF.

This clonotype was detected ten times or more. This rearrangement joins TRBV5-1 to TRBJ2-7, with 11 bases fitting TRBD1. Germline CDR1 is SGHRS and CDR2 is YFSETQ. Germline trimming cut 7 bases from V and 5 bases from J; bases unmatched to any gene: 11. The CDR3 is made up of 15 amino acids. The CDR3 DNA is TGCGCCAGCCAGATCGGGACAGGGGGTATCAACGAGCAGTACTTC. This translates into CASQIGTGGINEQYF.

The gene calls are TRBV2 and TRBJ2-2; D is perhaps TRBD1 or TRBD2 (6 bases each). The germline V gene encodes CDR1 SNHLY and CDR2 FYNNEI. V lost 5 bases and J lost 4, with 14 bases in between. The CDR3 runs 15 residues. The chain's CDR3 is CASSQLGGGTGELFF. CDR3 nucleotides: TGTGCCAGCAGTCAACTAGGAGGGGGCACCGGGGAGCTGTTTTTT.

The rearrangement uses TRBV9 and TRBJ2-1; no definite D call. The germline gives CDR1 SGDLS, CDR2 YYNGEE. The CDR3 covers 11 residues. The ends were cut back, 7 bases at V and 4 bases at J, with 6 bases in the middle. The CDR3 DNA reads as TGTGCCAGCGGCCATTACAATGAGCAGTTCTTC. Amino acid sequence: CASGHYNEQFF.

The genes are TRBV6-6 and TRBJ2-3, with 11 bases aligning to TRBD2. CDR1 and CDR2 (germline): MNHNY, SVGAGI (reference sequence). J was trimmed by 5 bases and V by 2 bases; bases with no gene match: 3. The CDR3 has 15 residues. The CDR3 region is CASSYPSGGIDTQYF. CDR3 sequence (DNA): TGTGCCAGCAGTTACCCTAGCGGGGGGATAGATACGCAGTATTTT.

This chain joins TRBV5-1 and TRBJ2-3, with 8 bases lining up with TRBD2. Trimming took 4 bases from V and 2 from J; bases not matched to a gene: 3. The CDR3 totals 14 residues. Germline V lookup: CDR1 SGHRS, CDR2 YFSETQ. The CDR3 reads CASSVGLATDTQYF. For the CDR3, the DNA is TGCGCCAGCAGCGTAGGACTAGCCACAGATACGCAGTATTTT.

Worth noting for this clonotype: Germline is not matched at one junction end, which may reflect a read error. V and J are TRBV2 and TRBJ2-1; the match to TRBD2 covers 11 bases. The CDR3 covers 15 residues. Germline V gene sequence: CDR1 SNHLY, CDR2 FYNNEI. Here the CDR3 reads CAGRRLAGSYNEQFF. The CDR3 DNA reads as TGTGCCGGCAGACGACTAGCGGGATCCTACAATGAGCAGTTCTTC.

This clonotype occurred many times. The rearrangement joins TRBV6-6 to TRBJ2-7, with D possibly being TRBD1 (6 bases). Germline CDR1 and CDR2: MNHNY and SVGAGI (reference sequence). The V gene lost 5 bases and the J gene lost 0 bases, with 11 bases spanning the gap. This CDR3 region has 14 residues. In nucleotides, the CDR3 is TGTGCCAGCAGTGCAGGGGCTGGCTCCTACGAGCAGTACTTC. Amino acids: CASSAGAGSYEQYF.

This clonotype was recorded many times. The V call is TRBV11-2, the J call TRBJ1-2, with no clear D. In germline, CDR1 is SGHAT, CDR2 FQNNGV. This CDR3 spans 12 amino acids. Trimming took off 3 bases at V and 8 bases at J, with 10 bases between the two ends. CDR3 DNA sequence: TGTGCCAGCAGCTTCGAGGGTGACGGCTACACCTTC. This sequence encodes CASSFEGDGYTF. The full variable domain, rest sourced from reference TRBV11-2 and TRBJ1-2, is EAGVAQSPRYKIIEKRQSVAFWCNPISGHATLYWYQQILGQGPKLLIQFQNNGVVDDSQLPKDRFSAERLKGVDSTLKIQPAKLEDSAVYLCASSFEGDGYTFGSGTRLTVV.

CDR3: CSALWAAHGYTF. CDR3 coding DNA: TGCAGTGCCCTGTGGGCTGCTCATGGCTACACCTTC. The V gene is TRBV20-1, the J gene TRBJ1-2; D call uncertain. This CDR3 contains 12 residues. V was clipped by 6 bases and J by 6 bases, with 14 bases between them. Per germline, CDR1 DFQATT and CDR2 SNEGSKA (reference sequence).

This clonotype turned up a few times. The V gene is TRBV20-1, the J gene TRBJ2-7, with 8 bases lining up with TRBD2. CDR1 is DFQATT, CDR2 SNEGSKA, per germline (reference sequence). This CDR3 has 13 residues. V shed 6 bases, J shed 5 bases, and the junction held 9 bases outside the gene matches. The chain's CDR3 is CSAVAGKANEQYF. CDR3 sequence (DNA): TGCAGTGCGGTAGCGGGGAAGGCGAACGAGCAGTACTTC.

The chain couples TRBV10-3 to TRBJ1-2; 8 bases fit TRBD1. Per the germline V gene, CDR1 is ENHRY and CDR2 is SYGVKD. The CDR3 length is 15 residues. J lost 7 bases, V lost 8 bases, and 15 bases had no gene match. This chain's CDR3 is CAIRNGQGGLGGYTF. CDR3 coding DNA: TGTGCCATCCGCAATGGACAGGGTGGATTGGGTGGCTACACCTTC.

This clonotype was counted a few times. The chain uses TRBV2 and TRBJ2-5, with D perhaps assigned TRBD1 or TRBD2 (5 bases each). Germline CDR1 is SNHLY and CDR2 is FYNNEI. The CDR3 is 14 amino acids. The V gene lost 6 bases and the J gene lost 2 bases, with 13 bases spanning the gap. The CDR3 spells CASRGDGEQETQYF. CDR3 nucleotide sequence: TGTGCCAGCAGGGGGGACGGAGAGCAAGAGACCCAGTACTTC.

There are many counts of this clonotype. J is TRBJ2-7 and V is TRBV4-3; TRBD1 agrees at 7 bases. Germline loops: CDR1 LGHNA, CDR2 YSLEER. V lost 0 bases to trimming and J lost 3 bases; unmatched junction nucleotides: 5. This CDR3 has 15 amino acids. CDR3 DNA sequence: TGCGCCAGCAGCCAAGAGGGGGACAGTCGCTACGAGCAGTACTTC. This codes for CASSQEGDSRYEQYF.

This sequence joins TRBV3-1 and TRBJ1-6, with 9 bases lining up with TRBD1. The CDR3 has 16 amino acids. Germline CDR1 and CDR2: LGHDT and YNNKEL (reference sequence). J was trimmed by 7 bases and V by 2 bases; bases with no gene match: 6. CDR3 loop: CASSQWGQGENSPLHF. CDR3 DNA sequence: TGTGCCAGCAGCCAATGGGGACAGGGCGAAAATTCACCCCTCCACTTT.

The rearrangement joins TRBV20-1 to TRBJ2-3; D unresolved. Looked up from germline, CDR1 is DFQATT and CDR2 is SNEGSKA (reference sequence). This CDR3 is built from 14 residues. V was shortened by 5 bases and J by 2 bases, with 14 bases between the two germline ends. The CDR3 nucleotides read TGCAGTGCTTACAGAAGGTCGGACACAGATACGCAGTATTTT. The encoded protein is CSAYRRSDTDTQYF.